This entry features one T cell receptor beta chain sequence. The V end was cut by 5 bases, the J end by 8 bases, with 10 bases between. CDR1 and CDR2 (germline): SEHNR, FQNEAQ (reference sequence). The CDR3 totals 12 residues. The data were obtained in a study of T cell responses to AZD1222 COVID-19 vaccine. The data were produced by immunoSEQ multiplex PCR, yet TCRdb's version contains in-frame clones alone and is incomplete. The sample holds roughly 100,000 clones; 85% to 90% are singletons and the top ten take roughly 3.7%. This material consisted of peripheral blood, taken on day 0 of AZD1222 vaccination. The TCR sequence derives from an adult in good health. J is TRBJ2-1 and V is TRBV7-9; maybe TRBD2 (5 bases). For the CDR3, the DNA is TGTGCCAGCAGCCCTACTAGTGATGAGCAGTTCTTC. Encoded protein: CASSPTSDEQFF. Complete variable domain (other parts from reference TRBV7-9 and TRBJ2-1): DTGVSQNPRHKITKRGQNVTFRCDPISEHNRLYWYRQTLGQGPEFLTYFQNEAQLEKSRLLSDRFSAERPKGSFSTLEIQRTEQGDSAMYLCASSPTSDEQFFGPGTRLTVL.